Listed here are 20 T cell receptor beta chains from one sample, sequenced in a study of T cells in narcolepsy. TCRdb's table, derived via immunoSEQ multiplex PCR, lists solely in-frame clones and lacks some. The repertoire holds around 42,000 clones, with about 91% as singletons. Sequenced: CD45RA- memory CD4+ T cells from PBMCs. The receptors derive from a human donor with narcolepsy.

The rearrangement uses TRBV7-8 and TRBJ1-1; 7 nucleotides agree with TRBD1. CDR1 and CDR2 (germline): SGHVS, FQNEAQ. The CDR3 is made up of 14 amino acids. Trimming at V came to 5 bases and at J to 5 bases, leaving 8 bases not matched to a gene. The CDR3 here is CASSEQGSGTEAFF. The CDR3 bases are TGTGCCAGCAGCGAACAGGGGTCCGGGACTGAAGCTTTCTTT.

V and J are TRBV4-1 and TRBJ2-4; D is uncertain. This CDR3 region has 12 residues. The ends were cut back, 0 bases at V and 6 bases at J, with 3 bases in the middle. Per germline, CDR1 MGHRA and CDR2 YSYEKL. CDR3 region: CASSQDRNIQYF. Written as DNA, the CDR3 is TGCGCCAGCAGCCAAGATCGAAACATTCAGTACTTC.

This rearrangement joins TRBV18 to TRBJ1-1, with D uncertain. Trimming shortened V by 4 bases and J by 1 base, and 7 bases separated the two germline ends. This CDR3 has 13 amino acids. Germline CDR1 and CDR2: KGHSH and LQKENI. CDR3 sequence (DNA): TGTGCCAGCTCACTTGAAGAGAACACTGAAGCTTTCTTT. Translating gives CASSLEENTEAFF.

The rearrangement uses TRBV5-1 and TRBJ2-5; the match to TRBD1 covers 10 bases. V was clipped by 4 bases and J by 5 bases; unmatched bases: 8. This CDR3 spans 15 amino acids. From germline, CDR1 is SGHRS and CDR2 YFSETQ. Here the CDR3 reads CASSLRQGAGETQYF. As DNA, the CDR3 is TGCGCCAGCAGCCTTCGACAGGGGGCAGGGGAGACCCAGTACTTC.

The CDR3 nucleotides are TGTGCCAGCAGTCGACTGGGCGGGTCTTTCTTT. Translation gives CASSRLGGSFF. The chain employs TRBV2 and TRBJ1-1; D is ambiguous. V was pared by 5 bases and J by 12 bases, with 13 bases between. Germline assignment: CDR1 SNHLY and CDR2 FYNNEI. This CDR3 contains 11 residues.

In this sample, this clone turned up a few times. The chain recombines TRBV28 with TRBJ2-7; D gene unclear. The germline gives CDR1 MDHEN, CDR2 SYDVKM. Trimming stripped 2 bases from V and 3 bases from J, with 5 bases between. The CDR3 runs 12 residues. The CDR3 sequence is CASSLPGYEQYF. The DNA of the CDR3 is TGTGCCAGCAGTTTACCGGGCTACGAGCAGTACTTC.

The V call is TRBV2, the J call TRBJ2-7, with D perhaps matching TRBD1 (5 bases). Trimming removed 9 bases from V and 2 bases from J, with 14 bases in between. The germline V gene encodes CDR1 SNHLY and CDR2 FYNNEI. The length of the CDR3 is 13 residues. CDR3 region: CASAPTVTYEQYF. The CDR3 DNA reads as TGTGCCAGTGCACCGACAGTAACCTACGAGCAGTACTTC.

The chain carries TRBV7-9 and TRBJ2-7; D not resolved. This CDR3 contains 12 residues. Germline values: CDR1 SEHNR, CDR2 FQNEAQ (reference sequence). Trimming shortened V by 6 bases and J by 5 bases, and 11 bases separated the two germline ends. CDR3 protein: CASSRTDHEQYF. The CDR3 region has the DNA TGTGCCAGCAGTCGCACAGATCACGAGCAGTACTTC.

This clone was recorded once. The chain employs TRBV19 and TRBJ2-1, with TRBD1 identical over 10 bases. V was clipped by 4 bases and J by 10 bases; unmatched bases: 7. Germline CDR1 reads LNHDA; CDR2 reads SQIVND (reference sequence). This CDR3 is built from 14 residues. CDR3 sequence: CASSNDRGRREQFF. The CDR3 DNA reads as TGTGCCAGTAGTAACGACAGGGGGCGCCGGGAGCAGTTCTTC.

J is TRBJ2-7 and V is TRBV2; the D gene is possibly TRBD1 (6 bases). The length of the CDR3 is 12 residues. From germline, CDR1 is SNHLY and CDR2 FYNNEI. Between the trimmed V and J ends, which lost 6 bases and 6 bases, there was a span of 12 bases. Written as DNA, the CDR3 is TGTGCCAGCAGATCAGGGGTATTCGAGCAGTACTTC. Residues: CASRSGVFEQYF.

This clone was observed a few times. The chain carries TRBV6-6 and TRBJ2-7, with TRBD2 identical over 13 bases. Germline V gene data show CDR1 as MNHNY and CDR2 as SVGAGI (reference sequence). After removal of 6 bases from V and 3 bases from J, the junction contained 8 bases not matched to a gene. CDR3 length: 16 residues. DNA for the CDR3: TGTGCCAGCAGCCCGGGACTAGCGGGACTAGACTACGAGCAGTACTTC. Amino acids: CASSPGLAGLDYEQYF.

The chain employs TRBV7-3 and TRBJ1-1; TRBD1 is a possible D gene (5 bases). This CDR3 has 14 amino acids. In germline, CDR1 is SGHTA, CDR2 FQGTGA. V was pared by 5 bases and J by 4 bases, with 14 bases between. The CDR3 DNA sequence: TGTGCCAGCAGCCCTACCGGGGGGATCACTGAAGCTTTCTTT. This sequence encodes CASSPTGGITEAFF.

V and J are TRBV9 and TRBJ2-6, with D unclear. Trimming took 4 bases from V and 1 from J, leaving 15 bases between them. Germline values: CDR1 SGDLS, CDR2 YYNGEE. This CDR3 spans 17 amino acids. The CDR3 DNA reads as TGTGCCAGCAGCCCCATCGATATTTTTTCTGGGGCCAACGTCCTGACTTTC. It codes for CASSPIDIFSGANVLTF.

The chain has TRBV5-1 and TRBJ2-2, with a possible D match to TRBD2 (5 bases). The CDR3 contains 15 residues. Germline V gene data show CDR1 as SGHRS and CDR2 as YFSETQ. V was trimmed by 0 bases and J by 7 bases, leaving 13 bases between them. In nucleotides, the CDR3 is TGCGCCAGCAGCTTGGGTGCGGGTTCCGTCGGGGAGCTGTTTTTT. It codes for CASSLGAGSVGELFF.

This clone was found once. The CDR3 coding sequence is TGTGCCAGCGGGTTTGCGGGAGGTGGTACAGATACGCAGTATTTT. This encodes CASGFAGGGTDTQYF. The chain couples TRBV7-3 to TRBJ2-3; 8 nucleotides line up with TRBD2. The germline gives CDR1 SGHTA, CDR2 FQGTGA. The length of the CDR3 is 15 residues. J lost 3 bases, V lost 8 bases, and 10 bases had no gene match.

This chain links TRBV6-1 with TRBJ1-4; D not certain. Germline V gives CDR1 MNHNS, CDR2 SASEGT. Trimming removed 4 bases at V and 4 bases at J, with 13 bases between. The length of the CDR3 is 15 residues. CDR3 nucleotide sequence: TGTGCCAGCAGTGCCACCCACAGCAATAATGAAAAACTGTTTTTT. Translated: CASSATHSNNEKLFF.

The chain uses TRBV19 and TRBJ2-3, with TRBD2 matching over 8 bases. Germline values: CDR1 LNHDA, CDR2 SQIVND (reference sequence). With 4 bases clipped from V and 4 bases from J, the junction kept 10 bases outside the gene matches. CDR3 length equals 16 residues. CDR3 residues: CASSTLAVQSADTQYF. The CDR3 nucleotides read TGTGCCAGTAGTACACTAGCGGTCCAATCGGCAGATACGCAGTATTTT.

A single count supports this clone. CDR3 nucleotide sequence: TGTGCCAGCAGTTTATCCCTCCAACAGGGTGGGGGCTACACCTTC. Its protein product is CASSLSLQQGGGYTF. This chain uses TRBV27 with TRBJ1-2; D perhaps matches TRBD1 (6 bases). V lost 0 bases and J lost 8, with 16 bases in between. The V gene's germline CDR1 is MNHEY and CDR2 SMNVEV (reference sequence). This CDR3 region has 15 residues.

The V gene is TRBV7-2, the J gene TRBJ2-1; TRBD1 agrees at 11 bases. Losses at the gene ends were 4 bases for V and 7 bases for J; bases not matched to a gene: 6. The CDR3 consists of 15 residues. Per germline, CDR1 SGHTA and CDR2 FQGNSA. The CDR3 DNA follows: TGTGCCAGCAGCTCCTACCGGGACAGGGGGAATGAGCAGTTCTTC. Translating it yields CASSSYRDRGNEQFF.

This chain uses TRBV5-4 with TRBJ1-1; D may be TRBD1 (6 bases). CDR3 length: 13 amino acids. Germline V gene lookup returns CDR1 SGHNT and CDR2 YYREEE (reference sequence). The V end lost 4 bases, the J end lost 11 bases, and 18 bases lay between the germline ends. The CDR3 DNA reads TGTGCCAGCAGCCCCCCGGGGGGCGCGGTCGCTTTCTTT. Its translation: CASSPPGGAVAFF.